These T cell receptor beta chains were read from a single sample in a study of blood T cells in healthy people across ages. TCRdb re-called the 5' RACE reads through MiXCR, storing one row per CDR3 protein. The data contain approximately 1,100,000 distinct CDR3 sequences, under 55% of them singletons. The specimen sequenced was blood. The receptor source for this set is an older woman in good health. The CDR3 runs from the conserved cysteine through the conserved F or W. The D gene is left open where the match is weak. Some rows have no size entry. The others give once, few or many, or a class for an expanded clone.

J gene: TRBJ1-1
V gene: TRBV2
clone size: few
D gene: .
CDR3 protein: CASSGSGNTEAFF
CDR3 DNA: TGTGCCAGCAGTGGATCAGGGAACACTGAAGCTTTCTTT

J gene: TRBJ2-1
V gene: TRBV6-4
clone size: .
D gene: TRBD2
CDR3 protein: CASSEGLGTASGRKQFF
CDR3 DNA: TGTGCCAGCAGTGAAGGTCTGGGGACAGCAAGCGGGAGGAAGCAGTTCTTC

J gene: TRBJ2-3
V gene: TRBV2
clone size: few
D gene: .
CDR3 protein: CASAATDTQYF
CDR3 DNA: TGTGCCAGCGCCGCCACGGATACGCAGTATTTT

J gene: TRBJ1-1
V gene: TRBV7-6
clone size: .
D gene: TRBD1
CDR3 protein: CASRGTAGNTEAFF
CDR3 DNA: TGTGCCAGCCGGGGGACAGCCGGGAACACTGAAGCTTTCTTT

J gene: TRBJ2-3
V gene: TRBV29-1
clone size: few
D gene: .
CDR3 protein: CSVGISGSSTDTQYF
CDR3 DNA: TGCAGCGTGGGAATTAGCGGATCTAGCACAGATACGCAGTATTTT

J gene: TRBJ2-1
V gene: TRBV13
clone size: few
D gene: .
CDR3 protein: CASSARAGPFGEQFF
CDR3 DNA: TGTGCCAGCAGCGCCAGGGCGGGCCCCTTTGGTGAGCAGTTCTTC

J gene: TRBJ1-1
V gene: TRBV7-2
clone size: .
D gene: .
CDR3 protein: CASSRGRKNTEAFF
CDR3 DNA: TGTGCCAGCAGCCGAGGACGGAAGAACACTGAAGCTTTCTTT

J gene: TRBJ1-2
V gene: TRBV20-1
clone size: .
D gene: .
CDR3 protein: CSARIQGSYGYTF
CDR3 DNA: TGCAGTGCTAGAATCCAGGGCTCTTATGGCTACACCTTC

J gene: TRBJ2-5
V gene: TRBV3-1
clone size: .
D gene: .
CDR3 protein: CASSPFPPDEQYF
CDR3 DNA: TGTGCCAGCAGCCCATTCCCACCTGATGAGCAGTACTTC

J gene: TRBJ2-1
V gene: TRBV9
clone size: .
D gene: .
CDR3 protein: CASTPTRGSYNEQFF
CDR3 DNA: TGTGCCAGCACCCCCACAAGGGGTTCCTACAATGAGCAGTTCTTC

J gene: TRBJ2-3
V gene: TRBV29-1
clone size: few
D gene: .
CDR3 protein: CSGDRAGTDTQYF
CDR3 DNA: TGCAGCGGGGACCGGGCCGGCACAGATACGCAGTATTTT

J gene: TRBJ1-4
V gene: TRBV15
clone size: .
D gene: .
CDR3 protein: CATSREGNQGEKLFF
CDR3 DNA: TGTGCCACCAGCAGAGAGGGCAACCAGGGTGAAAAACTGTTTTTT

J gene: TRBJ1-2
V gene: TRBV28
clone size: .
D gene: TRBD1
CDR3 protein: CASSHGTGKFDYSYTF
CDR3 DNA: TGTGCCAGCAGTCACGGGACAGGGAAATTCGACTATAGCTACACCTTC

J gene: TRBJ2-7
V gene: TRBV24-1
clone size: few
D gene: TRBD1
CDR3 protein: CATSDSGQGNYEQYF
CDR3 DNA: TGTGCCACCAGTGATTCCGGACAGGGGAACTACGAGCAGTACTTC

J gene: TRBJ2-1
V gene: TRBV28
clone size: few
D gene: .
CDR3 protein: CASTSLDGYEQFF
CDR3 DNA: TGTGCCAGCACATCGCTAGACGGATATGAGCAGTTCTTC

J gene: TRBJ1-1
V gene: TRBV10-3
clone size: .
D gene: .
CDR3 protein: CTIKGSMNTEAFF
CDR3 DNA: TGTACCATCAAAGGGTCCATGAACACTGAAGCTTTCTTT

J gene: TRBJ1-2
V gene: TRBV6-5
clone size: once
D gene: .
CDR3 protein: CASHAGTRGYTF
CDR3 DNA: TGTGCCAGCCACGCCGGGACACGTGGGTACACCTTC

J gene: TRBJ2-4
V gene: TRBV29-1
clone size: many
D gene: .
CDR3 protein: CSVGGNIQYF
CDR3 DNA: TGCAGCGTTGGTGGGAACATTCAGTACTTC

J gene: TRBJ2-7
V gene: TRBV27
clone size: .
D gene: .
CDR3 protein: CASSLSMLSYEQYF
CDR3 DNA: TGTGCCAGCAGTTTAAGTATGCTCAGCTACGAGCAGTACTTC

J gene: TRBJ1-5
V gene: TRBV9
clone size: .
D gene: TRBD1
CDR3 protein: CASSQGEDQPQHF
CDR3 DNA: TGTGCCAGCAGCCAGGGGGAGGATCAGCCCCAGCATTTT

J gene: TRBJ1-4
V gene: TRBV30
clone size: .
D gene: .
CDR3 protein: CAWSKTDSEKLFF
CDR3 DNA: TGTGCCTGGAGTAAAACGGACAGTGAAAAACTGTTTTTT

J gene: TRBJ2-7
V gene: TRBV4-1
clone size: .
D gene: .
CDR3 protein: CASSQEALGDEQYF
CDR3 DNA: TGCGCCAGCAGCCAAGAGGCCTTAGGGGACGAGCAGTACTTC

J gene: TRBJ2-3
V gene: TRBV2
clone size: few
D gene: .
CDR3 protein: CASKGRFTDTQYF
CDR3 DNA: TGTGCCAGCAAGGGCAGGTTCACAGATACGCAGTATTTT

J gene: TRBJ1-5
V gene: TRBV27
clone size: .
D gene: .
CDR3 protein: CASSFGDGSNQPQHF
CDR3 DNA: TGTGCCAGCAGTTTCGGGGATGGAAGCAATCAGCCCCAGCATTTT

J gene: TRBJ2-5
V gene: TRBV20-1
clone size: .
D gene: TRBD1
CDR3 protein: CSANARDRPKETQYF
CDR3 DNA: TGCAGTGCTAACGCAAGGGACAGGCCTAAAGAGACCCAGTACTTC

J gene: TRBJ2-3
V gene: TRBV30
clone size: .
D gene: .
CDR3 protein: CAWNKSPTDTQYF
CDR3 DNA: TGTGCCTGGAACAAATCCCCCACAGATACGCAGTATTTT

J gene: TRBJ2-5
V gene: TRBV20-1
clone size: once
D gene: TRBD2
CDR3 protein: CSAPGLADYNEQYF
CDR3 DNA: TGCAGTGCCCCCGGACTAGCGGACTACAATGAGCAGTACTTC

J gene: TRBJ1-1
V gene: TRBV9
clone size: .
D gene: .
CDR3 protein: CASSVEWRLNTEAFF
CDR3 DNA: TGTGCCAGCAGCGTAGAATGGCGATTGAACACTGAAGCTTTCTTT

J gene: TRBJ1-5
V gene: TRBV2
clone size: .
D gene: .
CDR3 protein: CASSEAGGVSRGQPQHF
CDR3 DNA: TGTGCCAGCAGTGAAGCAGGGGGGGTCTCGAGGGGTCAGCCCCAGCATTTT

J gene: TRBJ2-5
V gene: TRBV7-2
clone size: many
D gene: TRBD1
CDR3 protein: CASSSGQIQETQYF
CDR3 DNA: TGTGCCAGCAGCTCGGGACAGATCCAAGAGACCCAGTACTTC

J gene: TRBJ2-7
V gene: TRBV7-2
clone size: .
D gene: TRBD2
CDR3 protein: CASSLPLSGTLSYEQYF
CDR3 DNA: TGTGCCAGCAGCTTGCCCTTAAGCGGGACCCTCTCCTACGAGCAGTACTTC

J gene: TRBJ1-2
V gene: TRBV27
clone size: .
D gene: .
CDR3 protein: CASSRGRHPNYGYTF
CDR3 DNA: TGTGCCAGCAGTCGGGGGAGGCACCCTAACTATGGCTACACCTTC

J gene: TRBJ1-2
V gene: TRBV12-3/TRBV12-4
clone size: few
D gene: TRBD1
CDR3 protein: CASSLEGQGYGYTF
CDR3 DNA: TGTGCCAGCAGTTTAGAGGGACAGGGGTATGGCTACACCTTC

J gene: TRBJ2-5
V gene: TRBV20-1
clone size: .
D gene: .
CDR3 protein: CNAREGPQETQYF
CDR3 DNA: TGCAATGCTAGAGAGGGACCCCAAGAGACCCAGTACTTC

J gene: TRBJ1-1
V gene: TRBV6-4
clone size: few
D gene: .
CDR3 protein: CASSVTSLNTEAFF
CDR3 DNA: TGTGCCAGCAGTGTTACCTCACTGAACACTGAAGCTTTCTTT

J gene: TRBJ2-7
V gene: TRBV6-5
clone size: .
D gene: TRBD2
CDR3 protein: CASSREGLAGGRKQYF
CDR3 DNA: TGTGCCAGCAGTCGAGAGGGACTAGCGGGAGGTAGAAAGCAGTACTTC

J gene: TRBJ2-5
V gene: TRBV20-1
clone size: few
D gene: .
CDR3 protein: CSARDLQWQETQYF
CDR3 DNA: TGCAGTGCTAGAGACTTACAGTGGCAAGAGACCCAGTACTTC

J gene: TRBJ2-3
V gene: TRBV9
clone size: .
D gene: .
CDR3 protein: CASSAHRVSTDTQYF
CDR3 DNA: TGTGCCAGCAGCGCACACAGGGTCAGCACAGATACGCAGTATTTT

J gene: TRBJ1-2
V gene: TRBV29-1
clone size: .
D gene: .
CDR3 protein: CSVVAPQGGDYGYTF
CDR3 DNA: TGCAGCGTTGTGGCCCCACAGGGAGGGGACTATGGCTACACCTTC

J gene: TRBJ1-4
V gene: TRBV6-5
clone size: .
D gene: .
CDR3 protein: CASSSRGLAGEKLFF
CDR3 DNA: TGTGCCAGCAGCAGCCGGGGACTGGCTGGGGAAAAACTGTTTTTT

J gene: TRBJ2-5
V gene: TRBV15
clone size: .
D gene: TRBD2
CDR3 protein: CATSRYGGLAGGETQYF
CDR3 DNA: TGTGCCACCAGCAGATATGGGGGACTAGCGGGAGGAGAGACCCAGTACTTC

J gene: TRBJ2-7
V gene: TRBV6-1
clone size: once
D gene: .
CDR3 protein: CATQGTWEQYF
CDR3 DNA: TGTGCCACCCAAGGGACGTGGGAGCAGTACTTC

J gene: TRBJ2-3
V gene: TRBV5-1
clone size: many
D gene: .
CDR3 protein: CASSLAAETDTQYF
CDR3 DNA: TGCGCCAGCAGCTTGGCGGCCGAAACAGATACGCAGTATTTT

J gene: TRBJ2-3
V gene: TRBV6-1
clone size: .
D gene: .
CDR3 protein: CVSSEGWASDTQYF
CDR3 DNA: TGTGTCAGCAGTGAAGGATGGGCGTCAGATACGCAGTATTTT

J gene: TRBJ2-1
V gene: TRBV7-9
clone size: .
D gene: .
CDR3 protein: CASSLGGGRRSYNEQFF
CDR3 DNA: TGTGCCAGCAGCTTAGGGGGGGGGCGCCGCTCCTACAATGAGCAGTTCTTC

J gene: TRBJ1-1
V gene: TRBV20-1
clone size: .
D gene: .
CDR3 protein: CSASYTFGMNTEAFF
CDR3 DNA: TGCAGTGCTAGTTATACGTTCGGGATGAACACTGAAGCTTTCTTT